This T cell receptor (beta chain) was observed in a study of blood T cell repertoires in COVID-19. Across the whole study: Acute-phase and convalescent COVID-19 samples originated in the United States, Italy and Spain. Sources were T cells, B-cell-depleted T cells, or PBMCs; the material itself was cDNA or gDNA.

The CDR3 extends over 15 amino acids. The junction had 4 bases not matched to a gene; V was cut back by 5 bases and J by 6 bases. CDR1 is SGHTA, CDR2 FQGTGA, per germline. Data came from immunoSEQ multiplex PCR; TCRdb stores just in-frame clones and leaves some out. In the table there are 300,000 to 400,000 clones, 70% to 90% of which are singletons. The rearrangement uses TRBV7-3 and TRBJ2-1; 13 bases agree with TRBD2. The clonotype comes from a woman aged 45-65 years who had recovered from COVID-19. Sequencing was performed on peripheral blood. The CDR3 bases are TGTGCCAGCAGCCCCGGACTAGCGGGAGTCAATGAGCAGTTCTTC. Protein: CASSPGLAGVNEQFF.